This TCR beta chain was sequenced for a study of cytomegalovirus exposure and HLA in healthy donors. As for the study in general: About 79 million unique TCRs from HLA-typed donors were held in an early data release.

Points on this clone: Antigen specificity is unknown.

Both 60 Vbeta primers and 13 Jbeta primers went into the PCR. Methods used by the authors: Later analysis identified approximately 88 million unique TCR beta chains, approximately 10 million shared. TCRdb keeps only in-frame clones here, not all; method: immunoSEQ multiplex PCR. V, J and clone size derive from that table, while D and trimming were established from the DNA sequence. The table shows some 130,000 clones, with approximately 77% occurring only once. Study findings and constraints: It was shown in a later analysis that HLA-associated TCR beta chains were more clonally expanded than other, equally common chains. Per published accounts, TCR beta sequences correctly predicted the HLA-A and HLA-B alleles of most subjects.

Germline-derived CDR1 and CDR2 are MDHEN and SYDVKM. The CDR3 contains 14 residues. V lost 6 bases and J lost 3, with 12 bases in between. This sequence joins TRBV28 and TRBJ1-3; TRBD1 might be the D (6 bases). The receptor comes from a woman aged 35 to 49 in good health and CMV-seronegative. Sequenced input: PBMCs. The CDR3 here is CASRDSRDGNTIYF. CDR3 nucleotides: TGTGCCAGCAGGGACAGCCGGGATGGAAACACCATATATTTT.